The 26 T cell receptor beta chains below were found in one sample sequenced in a study of control samples from healthy donors and cancer patients (dated by TCRdb to 2019 to 2021). Library creation used the immunoSEQ multiplex PCR assay. As stored in TCRdb, this immuneACCESS dataset retains in-frame rearrangements with V and J assigned. A fraction of the clones does not appear; measured against another copy, unresolved V genes explain less than half of the discrepancy, and the remainder lacks a known reason. The sample records about 95,000 clones, around 89% of which are singletons. The ten most abundant clones make up roughly an eighth of the sample. The sample consisted of blood. Receptors were obtained from a woman aged 70-85 years in good health.

This clone was picked up one time. The chain couples TRBV6-2 or TRBV6-3 to TRBJ1-1; TRBD1 agrees at 7 bases. Germline CDR1 MNHEY, CDR2 SVGEGT. There are 15 residues in the CDR3. The V and J ends lost 4 bases and 6 bases, in that order; junction bases with no gene match: 11. CDR3 protein: CASSSLYRGGSEAFF. The CDR3 DNA is TGTGCCAGCAGTTCTTTGTACAGGGGCGGTTCTGAAGCTTTCTTT.

The chain recombines TRBV12-3 or TRBV12-4 with TRBJ1-2; D uncertain. Trimming removed 6 bases at V and 8 bases at J, with 16 bases between. The CDR3 runs to 13 residues. The DNA of the CDR3 is TGTGCCAGCAGCTCACCAGGCGCTCGAGGCTACACCTTC. Residues: CASSSPGARGYTF.

This chain connects TRBV19 to TRBJ2-4, with 8 bases lining up with TRBD1. This CDR3 is 15 amino acids long. CDR1 and CDR2 (germline): LNHDA, SQIVND (reference sequence). Trimming took 6 bases from V and 7 from J; bases not matched to a gene: 11. The CDR3 nucleotides are TGTGCCAGTAGAGCAGGGGGCGCGGAGTCGAACATTCAGTACTTC. It yields the protein CASRAGGAESNIQYF.

The chain has TRBV19 and TRBJ1-5, with 7 bases aligning to TRBD1. CDR1 and CDR2 (germline): LNHDA, SQIVND (reference sequence). Trimming removed 1 base from V and 5 bases from J; junction bases left unmatched: 2. CDR3 size: 14 residues. CDR3 protein: CASSIGRGDQPQHF. DNA for the CDR3: TGTGCCAGTAGTATAGGCAGGGGGGATCAGCCCCAGCATTTT.

For the CDR3, the DNA is TGTGCCTTGGGCTCTGGAAACACCATATATTTT. Protein: CALGSGNTIYF. The chain links TRBV30 to TRBJ1-3, with D unclear. This CDR3 has 11 residues. V shed 7 bases and J shed 0 bases, with 4 bases lying between them. Germline V lookup: CDR1 GTSNPN, CDR2 SVGIG (reference sequence).

This rearrangement joins TRBV6-5 to TRBJ1-2; 9 bases match TRBD1. V was pared by 0 bases and J by 2 bases, with 4 bases of the junction left unmatched. In germline, CDR1 is MNHEY, CDR2 SVGAGI. The CDR3 consists of 16 residues. The CDR3 DNA sequence: TGTGCCAGCAGTTACTCGGCGACAGGGGGGAACTATGGCTACACCTTC. Amino acid sequence: CASSYSATGGNYGYTF.

This clone was counted once. The V call is TRBV18, the J call TRBJ2-1; 7 bases line up with TRBD2. Per germline, CDR1 KGHSH and CDR2 LQKENI. The CDR3 loop spans 15 amino acids. J lost 2 bases, V lost 3 bases, and 4 bases had no gene match. The CDR3 sequence: CASSPLAGTYNEQFF. The CDR3 region has the DNA TGTGCCAGCTCACCTTTAGCGGGTACCTACAATGAGCAGTTCTTC.

V and J are TRBV4-3 and TRBJ1-2, with D possibly matching TRBD1 (5 bases). Germline V CDR1 and CDR2: LGHNA, YSLEER. This CDR3 spans 15 amino acids. The V end was cut by 4 bases, the J end by 2 bases, with 14 bases between. The CDR3 region has the DNA TGCGCCAGCAGCCTGTTAAGGGACGGAAACTATGGCTACACCTTC. It specifies CASSLLRDGNYGYTF.

Only a few counts were recorded for this clone. This chain joins TRBV6-5 and TRBJ2-7; 7 bases fit TRBD1. Germline trimming cut 4 bases from V and 0 bases from J; bases unmatched to any gene: 3. This CDR3 has 14 amino acids. Germline V gives CDR1 MNHEY, CDR2 SVGAGI. The CDR3 nucleotides read TGTGCCAGCAGTTTGACAGGGAGCTCCTACGAGCAGTACTTC. As protein: CASSLTGSSYEQYF.

This clone was seen only once. The gene calls are TRBV7-2 and TRBJ2-1; 12 nucleotides line up with TRBD2. The CDR3 is 15 residues long. J gave up 8 bases and V 5 bases, and 7 bases lay outside the gene matches. Looked up from germline, CDR1 is SGHTA and CDR2 is FQGNSA. The CDR3 coding sequence is TGTGCCAGCAGCCCTCGGACTAGCGGGATCGATGAGCAGTTCTTC. The encoded protein is CASSPRTSGIDEQFF.

The rearrangement joins TRBV9 to TRBJ1-6; D is unresolved. The CDR3 extends over 14 amino acids. CDR1 and CDR2 from the germline V gene are SGDLS and YYNGEE. The V gene lost 4 bases and the J gene lost 5 bases, with 10 bases spanning the gap. In DNA form, the CDR3 reads TGTGCCAGCAGCCGAAACTTGAATAATTCACCCCTCCACTTT. This encodes CASSRNLNNSPLHF.

For the CDR3, the DNA is TGTGCCAGCGCAGGGGGTTCTGGAAACACCATATATTTT. Protein: CASAGGSGNTIYF. V is TRBV6-5 and J is TRBJ1-3, with 7 nucleotides matching TRBD1. The junction had 2 bases not matched to a gene; V was cut back by 8 bases and J by 1 base. The CDR3 spans 13 residues. Germline V CDR1 and CDR2: MNHEY, SVGAGI.

This chain joins TRBV19 and TRBJ1-6; a possible D gene is TRBD1 (5 bases). Between the trimmed V and J ends, which lost 5 bases and 0 bases, there was a span of 8 bases. Germline V CDR1 and CDR2: LNHDA, SQIVND (reference sequence). This CDR3 spans 15 amino acids. CDR3 coding DNA: TGTGCCAGTAGTTGGGGGAGCTCCTATAATTCACCCCTCCACTTT. Translating gives CASSWGSSYNSPLHF. Filled out from reference TRBV19 and TRBJ1-6, the complete variable domain reads DGGITQSPKYLFRKEGQNVTLSCEQNLNHDAMYWYRQDPGQGLRLIYYSQIVNDFQKGDIAEGYSVSREKKESFPLTVTSAQKNPTAFYLCASSWGSSYNSPLHFGNGTRLTVT.

The V and J genes are TRBV2 and TRBJ1-2; tentatively, D is TRBD1 (5 bases). V was cut by 3 bases and J by 4 bases, with 12 bases left in between. This CDR3 spans 14 amino acids. Germline lookup yields CDR1 SNHLY and CDR2 FYNNEI. The CDR3 is CASSDYGARYGYTF. In nucleotides, the CDR3 is TGTGCCAGCAGTGACTACGGGGCTCGCTATGGCTACACCTTC.

The J gene is TRBJ1-2, the V gene TRBV9, with D uncertain. Germline lookup yields CDR1 SGDLS and CDR2 YYNGEE. The CDR3 has 13 amino acids. V lost 0 bases, J lost 10 bases, and 13 bases lay in between. The CDR3 spells CASSVGGNHDYTF. CDR3 DNA: TGTGCCAGCAGCGTAGGTGGCAATCACGACTACACCTTC. The full variable domain, with the rest looked up from reference TRBV9 and TRBJ1-2, is DSGVTQTPKHLITATGQRVTLRCSPRSGDLSVYWYQQSLDQGLQFLIQYYNGEERAKGNILERFSAQQFPDLHSELNLSSLELGDSALYFCASSVGGNHDYTFGSGTRLTVV.

The V and J genes are TRBV7-3 and TRBJ2-4; a weak D match, TRBD1 (6 bases). V was trimmed by 4 bases and J by 11 bases, leaving 15 bases between them. Germline V gene sequence: CDR1 SGHTA, CDR2 FQGTGA. There are 13 residues in the CDR3. The CDR3 spells CASSYNREGVQYF. In nucleotides, the CDR3 is TGTGCCAGCAGCTATAACAGGGAAGGGGTTCAGTACTTC.

CDR3 coding DNA: TGTGCCAGCAGCGCCGTTAAAGGTTGGGAGACCCAGTACTTC. Protein sequence: CASSAVKGWETQYF. The gene calls are TRBV7-9 and TRBJ2-5; D is unresolved. CDR1 and CDR2 (germline): SEHNR, FQNEAQ (reference sequence). Trimming took 5 bases from V and 5 from J, leaving 15 bases between them. This CDR3 has 14 residues.

The chain couples TRBV9 to TRBJ2-3; 7 bases are a match to TRBD1. V dropped 0 bases and J dropped 2; count of bases not matched to a gene: 6. Germline CDR1 and CDR2: SGDLS and YYNGEE. The CDR3 runs 16 residues. The CDR3 spells CASSVEVDRPTDTQYF. The CDR3 DNA is TGTGCCAGCAGCGTAGAGGTGGACAGGCCCACAGATACGCAGTATTTT.

The chain carries TRBV14 and TRBJ2-5, with 13 bases matching TRBD2. J lost 5 bases, V lost 4 bases, and 13 bases had no gene match. This CDR3 has 18 amino acids. The V gene's germline CDR1 is SGHDN and CDR2 FVKESK. CDR3 residues: CASSLLPGTSGVRETQYF. The DNA for the CDR3 is TGTGCCAGCAGCCTCCTTCCGGGGACTAGCGGGGTGCGGGAGACCCAGTACTTC.

The V gene is TRBV18, the J gene TRBJ1-2, with 10 bases that match TRBD1. Trimming at V came to 2 bases and at J to 7 bases, leaving 4 bases not matched to a gene. Per germline, CDR1 KGHSH and CDR2 LQKENI. CDR3 length: 14 residues. Here the CDR3 DNA reads TGTGCCAGCTCACCAATCGGGACAGGGGTTGGCTACACCTTC. Translated: CASSPIGTGVGYTF.

V and J are TRBV19 and TRBJ1-1; TRBD1 is a possible D gene (5 bases). V lost 4 bases and J 3 bases, leaving 9 bases between the germline ends. The CDR3 has 13 residues. The germline gives CDR1 LNHDA, CDR2 SQIVND (reference sequence). Here the CDR3 reads CASSSGGYTEAFF. DNA for the CDR3: TGTGCCAGTAGTAGCGGGGGATACACTGAAGCTTTCTTT.

This chain joins TRBV2 and TRBJ2-5; 7 positions match TRBD2. The germline V gene encodes CDR1 SNHLY and CDR2 FYNNEI. The trim removed 8 bases at V and 3 bases at J, leaving 15 bases unmatched. The CDR3 consists of 16 residues. The CDR3 reads CASGGDVNREEETQYF. The CDR3 DNA is TGTGCCAGCGGGGGGGACGTCAACCGGGAGGAAGAGACCCAGTACTTC.

In this sample, this clone turned up a few times. J is TRBJ2-7 and V is TRBV9; D might be TRBD1 (6 bases). Germline V gene sequence: CDR1 SGDLS, CDR2 YYNGEE. The CDR3 covers 14 residues. V gave up 0 bases and J gave up 2 bases, with 9 bases separating them. In nucleotides, the CDR3 is TGTGCCAGCAGCGTAGGGACAGAGGCCTACGAGCAGTACTTC. Translated: CASSVGTEAYEQYF.

The chain uses TRBV7-8 and TRBJ2-7; D remains ambiguous. From germline, CDR1 is SGHVS and CDR2 FQNEAQ. The CDR3 totals 14 residues. With 1 base removed from V and 3 bases from J, the gap between germline ends came to 10 bases. CDR3: CASSLGWTDYEQYF. DNA of the CDR3: TGTGCCAGCAGCTTAGGTTGGACGGACTACGAGCAGTACTTC.

The chain joins TRBV24-1 to TRBJ2-7; 8 bases align to TRBD1. V lost 3 bases and J lost 5; bases outside the gene matches: 5. Germline V gene data show CDR1 as KGHDR and CDR2 as SFDVKD. The CDR3 length is 14 residues. CDR3 coding DNA: TGTGCCACCAGTGATGCGACAGGGGACGACGAGCAGTACTTC. Translated: CATSDATGDDEQYF.

V gene TRBV11-2 combines with J gene TRBJ2-1, with D unclear. Germline values: CDR1 SGHAT, CDR2 FQNNGV. CDR3 length: 16 residues. Between the trimmed V and J ends, which lost 2 bases and 8 bases, there was a span of 19 bases. The CDR3 region is CASSLQPTVVPDEQFF. Here the CDR3 DNA reads TGTGCCAGCAGCTTACAGCCGACTGTAGTGCCGGATGAGCAGTTCTTC.